This T cell receptor beta chain appears in the sequencing data of a study of blood T cells in healthy people across ages. Whole-study findings and limits: Observed TCR beta diversity per million T cells went down as age went up. This fall followed a roughly linear course with age. Among long-lived donors, naive CD4+ cells were more numerous and diversity higher than in aged donors.

V was cut by 6 bases and J by 0 bases, with 13 bases left in between. The germline V gene encodes CDR1 DFQATT and CDR2 SNEGSKA (reference sequence). The CDR3 consists of 14 residues. Caucasian, healthy and from Russia, the donors were aged between about 6 and 100. At least 5.5 micrograms of total RNA were extracted per sample. A J-beta primer mix and a sample-barcoded 5' primer were used in a second PCR of about 6 to 12 cycles. TCRdb called the 5' RACE reads again in MiXCR, with one record for every CDR3 protein. The profile shows some 370,000 distinct CDR3 sequences, approximately 51% of them singletons. Turning to this clonotype: Its antigen remains unknown.

The TCR comes from a man aged 55 to 69 in good health. This rearrangement joins TRBV20-1 to TRBJ2-3, with D maybe TRBD2 (6 bases). Sequenced input: blood. CDR3: CSAPAGSSTDTQYF. CDR3 nucleotide sequence: TGCAGTGCCCCGGCGGGGTCTAGCACAGATACGCAGTATTTT.